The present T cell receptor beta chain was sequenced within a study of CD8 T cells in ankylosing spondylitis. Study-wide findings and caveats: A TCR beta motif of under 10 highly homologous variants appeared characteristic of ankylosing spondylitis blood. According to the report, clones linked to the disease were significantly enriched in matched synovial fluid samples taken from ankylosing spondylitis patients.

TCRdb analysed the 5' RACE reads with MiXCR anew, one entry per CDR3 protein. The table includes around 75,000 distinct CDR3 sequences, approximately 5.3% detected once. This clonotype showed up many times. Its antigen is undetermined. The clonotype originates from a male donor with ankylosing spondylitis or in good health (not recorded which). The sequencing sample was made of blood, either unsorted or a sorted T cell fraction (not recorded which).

The CDR3 spells CASSSSGQGRNQPQHF. Written as DNA, the CDR3 is TGTGCCAGCAGTTCCTCCGGACAGGGCCGCAATCAGCCCCAGCATTTT. The rearrangement uses TRBV27 and TRBJ1-5, with 8 bases matching TRBD1. Germline V CDR1 and CDR2: MNHEY, SMNVEV (reference sequence). There are 16 residues in the CDR3. Trimming at V came to 4 bases and at J to 2 bases, leaving 7 bases not matched to a gene.